These T cell receptor beta chains were read from a single sample in a study of CD8 T cells in Susac syndrome. MiXCR, run by TCRdb on the immunoSEQ multiplex PCR reads, gives a single entry per CDR3 protein. The sample consists of about 29,000 distinct CDR3 sequences, about 95% of them appearing once. Sequenced input: CD8+ T cells from PBMCs. All receptors derive from a human donor in good health. CDR3s include the opening cysteine and the closing phenylalanine or tryptophan. A D gene is named only where the DNA matches it firmly. Some rows have no size entry. The others give once, few or many, or a class for an expanded clone.

>TRBV20-1|.|.|TRBJ2-7
CSARGRTADGHEQYF
TGCAGTGCTAGGGGGCGAACGGCCGACGGACACGAGCAGTACTTC
>TRBV10-3|.|TRBD1|TRBJ2-3
CAISPGQTTDTQYF
TGTGCCATCAGCCCGGGACAGACCACAGATACGCAGTATTTT
>TRBV5-1|.|.|TRBJ2-3
CASSLEGRVDTQYF
TGCGCCAGCAGCTTGGAGGGCAGGGTGGATACGCAGTATTTT
>TRBV20-1|once|TRBD1|TRBJ1-1
CSARERTGGTEAFF
TGCAGTGCTAGAGAGAGGACAGGAGGGACTGAAGCTTTCTTT
>TRBV6-2/TRBV6-3|.|TRBD1|TRBJ2-3
CASSYWTGRDTQYF
TGTGCCAGCAGTTACTGGACAGGGCGGGATACGCAGTATTTT
>TRBV6-2/TRBV6-3|.|TRBD2|TRBJ2-3
CASSAGTSADTQYF
TGTGCCAGCAGTGCAGGGACTAGCGCAGATACGCAGTATTTT
>TRBV11-2|.|.|TRBJ2-7
CASSLVEVAGYEQYF
TGTGCCAGCAGCTTAGTTGAGGTGGCGGGCTACGAGCAGTACTTC
>TRBV27|.|.|TRBJ1-5
CASSLRPPDGSNQPQHF
TGTGCCAGCAGTCTCCGTCCCCCGGACGGCAGCAATCAGCCCCAGCATTTT
>TRBV27|.|.|TRBJ1-1
CASRLSRGSSGIWDTEAFF
TGTGCCAGCAGGCTTTCAAGGGGCAGCAGTGGGATCTGGGACACTGAAGCTTTCTTT
>TRBV20-1|.|TRBD2|TRBJ2-7
CSANPGLAPSYEQYF
TGCAGTGCTAACCCGGGACTAGCCCCATCCTACGAGCAGTACTTC
>TRBV7-8|.|.|TRBJ1-1
CASSLGLQAFF
TGTGCCAGCAGCTTGGGCCTCCAAGCTTTCTTT
>TRBV6-5|.|.|TRBJ2-7
CASSYSGPYEQYF
TGTGCCAGCAGTTACTCTGGCCCCTACGAGCAGTACTTC
>TRBV20-1|.|.|TRBJ1-1
CSARDLRGANTEAFF
TGCAGTGCTAGAGATCTGCGGGGGGCGAACACTGAAGCTTTCTTT
>TRBV6-5|.|.|TRBJ2-2
CASSYLLGAGELFF
TGTGCCAGCAGTTACTTGCTGGGGGCCGGGGAGCTGTTTTTT
>TRBV4-1|.|.|TRBJ2-7
CASSPAWAETYEQYF
TGCGCCAGCAGCCCCGCCTGGGCAGAAACCTACGAGCAGTACTTC
>TRBV12-3/TRBV12-4|.|.|TRBJ2-1
CASYGLHEQFF
TGTGCCAGCTACGGTTTACATGAGCAGTTCTTC
>TRBV12-3/TRBV12-4|.|TRBD1|TRBJ1-1
CASSARQGATEAFF
TGTGCCAGCAGTGCCAGACAGGGGGCTACTGAAGCTTTCTTT
>TRBV5-6|.|TRBD2|TRBJ2-5
CASSSRGASGGAGETQYF
TGTGCCAGCAGCTCCCGGGGCGCGAGCGGGGGCGCCGGGGAGACCCAGTACTTC
>TRBV7-9|.|.|TRBJ1-1
CASTPPDIPNTEAFF
TGTGCCAGCACCCCCCCGGACATTCCGAACACTGAAGCTTTCTTT
>TRBV27|.|.|TRBJ1-1
CASGAQGLSRAFF
TGTGCCAGCGGTGCCCAGGGATTGAGTCGAGCTTTCTTT
>TRBV6-1|few|.|TRBJ2-1
CASSFRRSAGNEQFF
TGTGCCAGCAGTTTCCGTCGGTCGGCGGGAAATGAGCAGTTCTTC
>TRBV29-1|.|.|TRBJ2-4
CSVDSEAQYF
TGCAGCGTTGACTCGGAAGCTCAGTACTTC
>TRBV5-6|.|.|TRBJ1-6
CASSRQASSYNSPLHF
TGTGCCAGCAGCCGACAGGCCAGCTCCTATAATTCACCCCTCCACTTT
>TRBV7-9|.|.|TRBJ1-1
CASSLDPGTVEAFF
TGTGCCAGCAGCTTAGACCCCGGGACCGTGGAAGCTTTCTTT
>TRBV29-1|once|TRBD1|TRBJ2-7
CSVESDREFGYEQYF
TGCAGCGTTGAATCGGACAGGGAGTTCGGCTACGAGCAGTACTTC
>TRBV5-1|.|.|TRBJ2-7
CASSKAGTTSYEQYF
TGCGCCAGCAGCAAAGCCGGGACAACCTCCTACGAGCAGTACTTC
>TRBV11-2|.|.|TRBJ2-5
CASSLAIGRQETQYF
TGTGCCAGCAGCTTAGCGATCGGTCGGCAAGAGACCCAGTACTTC
>TRBV13|.|TRBD2|TRBJ2-3
CASSLGVVAGGGTDTQYF
TGTGCCAGCAGCTTAGGGGTCGTAGCGGGAGGGGGCACAGATACGCAGTATTTT
>TRBV4-3|.|TRBD2|TRBJ2-1
CASSQPPSGGAYNEQFF
TGCGCCAGCAGCCAACCACCTAGCGGGGGGGCCTACAATGAGCAGTTCTTC
>TRBV5-1|.|TRBD1|TRBJ1-1
CASSLMAGGGTEAFF
TGCGCCAGCAGCTTGATGGCAGGGGGTGGCACTGAAGCTTTCTTT
>TRBV13|.|.|TRBJ2-1
CASSSVASYNEQFF
TGTGCCAGCAGCTCTGTAGCGTCCTACAATGAGCAGTTCTTC
>TRBV29-1|.|.|TRBJ1-1
CSVPTDMNTEAFF
TGCAGCGTTCCGACAGACATGAACACTGAAGCTTTCTTT
>TRBV9|.|TRBD1|TRBJ2-7
CASSGNPTGTAPYEQYF
TGTGCCAGCAGCGGCAATCCCACAGGGACAGCACCCTACGAGCAGTACTTC
>TRBV6-1|.|TRBD2|TRBJ2-5
CASRGEAGGPKTQYF
TGTGCCAGCCGAGGAGAAGCGGGGGGGCCGAAGACCCAGTACTTC
>TRBV2|.|.|TRBJ2-7
CASGTADYEQYF
TGTGCCAGCGGGACGGCGGACTACGAGCAGTACTTC
>TRBV6-2/TRBV6-3|.|TRBD1|TRBJ1-1
CASSETGATEAFF
TGTGCCAGCAGCGAGACAGGGGCCACTGAAGCTTTCTTT
>TRBV5-6|.|TRBD1|TRBJ1-2
CASSYPWTGDYGYTF
TGTGCCAGCAGCTATCCCTGGACAGGGGATTATGGCTACACCTTC
>TRBV7-9|few|.|TRBJ2-1
CASSSEYNEQFF
TGTGCCAGCAGCTCCGAATACAATGAGCAGTTCTTC
>TRBV12-3/TRBV12-4|.|TRBD1|TRBJ1-4
CASTTTGNEKLFF
TGTGCCAGCACCACGACAGGGAATGAAAAACTGTTTTTT
>TRBV5-6|once|.|TRBJ1-1
CASSLLQNTEAFF
TGTGCCAGCAGCTTGCTTCAGAACACTGAAGCTTTCTTT
>TRBV29-1|once|TRBD1|TRBJ1-2
CSVAKGAGGYTF
TGCAGCGTTGCTAAGGGGGCTGGGGGCTACACCTTC
>TRBV5-1|.|.|TRBJ1-2
CASSLKGHGYTF
TGCGCCAGCAGCTTGAAAGGCCATGGCTACACCTTC
>TRBV6-2/TRBV6-3|.|TRBD2|TRBJ2-3
CASSHSGGATDTQYF
TGTGCCAGCAGTCACAGCGGGGGGGCCACAGATACGCAGTATTTT
>TRBV29-1|few|TRBD1|TRBJ2-1
CSVEPTGQGVTGEQFF
TGCAGCGTTGAACCTACGGGGCAGGGGGTTACGGGTGAGCAGTTCTTC
>TRBV12-3/TRBV12-4|.|TRBD1|TRBJ1-2
CASSPLGGTGTDGYTF
TGTGCCAGCAGTCCTTTGGGGGGGACAGGGACGGATGGCTACACCTTC
>TRBV5-4|.|TRBD1|TRBJ1-2
CASSSSTGEGYGYTF
TGTGCCAGCAGCTCATCGACAGGGGAAGGGTATGGCTACACCTTC
>TRBV11-2|.|.|TRBJ2-1
CASSLENEQFF
TGTGCCAGCAGCTTAGAGAATGAGCAGTTCTTC
>TRBV6-2/TRBV6-3|.|TRBD2|TRBJ2-3
CASSPSLLAGSTDTQYF
TGTGCCAGCAGTCCCTCTTTACTAGCGGGGAGCACAGATACGCAGTATTTT
>TRBV4-1|.|.|TRBJ2-3
CASSQDFYDTQYF
TGCGCCAGCAGCCAAGATTTTTACGATACGCAGTATTTT
>TRBV10-3|.|.|TRBJ2-7
CAIRVQGSPSYEQYF
TGTGCCATCAGGGTACAAGGGTCTCCCTCCTACGAGCAGTACTTC
>TRBV7-2|.|.|TRBJ2-7
CASSFDSRDWSYEQYF
TGTGCCAGCAGCTTCGATAGCCGGGACTGGTCCTACGAGCAGTACTTC
>TRBV7-9|.|.|TRBJ1-5
CASSSPASYGPQHF
TGTGCCAGCAGCTCCCCAGCCAGCTACGGGCCCCAGCATTTT
>TRBV19|few|.|TRBJ1-1
CASTPNWDENTEAFF
TGTGCCAGTACCCCGAACTGGGACGAGAACACTGAAGCTTTCTTT
>TRBV21-1|.|.|TRBJ1-6
CASSKARRASNSPLHF
TGTGCCAGCAGCAAAGCGCGCAGGGCGAGTAATTCACCCCTCCACTTT
>TRBV7-9|.|.|TRBJ2-7
CASSTGSGEQYF
TGTGCCAGCAGCACGGGATCGGGCGAGCAGTACTTC
>TRBV7-6|.|TRBD1|TRBJ2-1
CASSPLRDRSSYNEQFF
TGTGCCAGCAGCCCCCTCAGGGACAGGAGCTCCTACAATGAGCAGTTCTTC